This TCR beta chain is drawn from a study of blood T cells in healthy people across ages. Findings of the study overall: In these data, TCR beta diversity tracked strongly with naive T cell percentage.

Of note for this clonotype: Its target is unknown. The junction differs from germline at one of its ends, possibly a read error.

The use of a sample-barcoded 5' primer and a J-beta primer mix characterized a second PCR of about 7 to 12 cycles. TCRdb recomputed calls from the 5' RACE reads with MiXCR, one row per CDR3 protein. The table includes roughly 1,000,000 distinct CDR3 sequences, around 25% detected once. A further study also used this sample, focusing on T cells of mothers and their children. From that paper: Healthy Caucasian mothers, a few in number, and their six children were the donors.

The sequencing input was blood. This receptor was obtained from a girl aged 2 to 9 in good health.

CDR3 residues: CVSSVALGSVYEQYF. CDR3 bases: TGTGTCAGCAGCGTAGCTCTAGGGTCGGTGTACGAGCAGTACTTC. The rearrangement links TRBV9 to TRBJ2-7; D unclear. This CDR3 comprises 15 residues. CDR1 and CDR2 from the germline V gene are SGDLS and YYNGEE.